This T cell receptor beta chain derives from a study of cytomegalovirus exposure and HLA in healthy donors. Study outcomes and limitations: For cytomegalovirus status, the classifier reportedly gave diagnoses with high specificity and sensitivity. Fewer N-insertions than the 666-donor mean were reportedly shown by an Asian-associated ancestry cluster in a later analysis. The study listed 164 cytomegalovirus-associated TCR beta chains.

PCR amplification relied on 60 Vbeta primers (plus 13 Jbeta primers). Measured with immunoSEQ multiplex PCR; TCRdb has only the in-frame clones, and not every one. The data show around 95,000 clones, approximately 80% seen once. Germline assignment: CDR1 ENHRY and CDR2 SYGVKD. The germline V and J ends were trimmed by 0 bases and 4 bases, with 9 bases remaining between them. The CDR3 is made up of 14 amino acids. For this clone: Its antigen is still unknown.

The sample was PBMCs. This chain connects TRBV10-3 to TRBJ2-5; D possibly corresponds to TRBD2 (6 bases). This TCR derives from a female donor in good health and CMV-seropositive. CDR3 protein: CAISESRGAETQYF. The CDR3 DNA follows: TGTGCCATCAGTGAGTCCCGCGGGGCAGAGACCCAGTACTTC.